These 2 T cell receptor beta chains originate from one sample sequenced in a study of blood T cell repertoires in COVID-19 (TCRdb year 2020). Libraries were built with the immunoSEQ multiplex PCR assay. The table comes from immuneACCESS by way of TCRdb, which keeps in-frame sequences with V and J called. Part of the clones is missing from these tables; in studies checked, under half for an unresolved V gene and the rest for unknown reasons. The sample table lists some 260,000 clones, 88% of them with a count of one. 2% to 2.5% of the sample goes to the ten largest clones. The specimen sequenced was peripheral blood. The origin of the receptors is a woman between 40 and 55 years old who had recovered from COVID-19.

This chain uses TRBV5-1 with TRBJ1-2; 12 nucleotides match TRBD1. The CDR3 runs to 13 residues. Germline values: CDR1 SGHRS, CDR2 YFSETQ. Trimming took 3 bases from V and 11 from J; bases not matched to a gene: 5. The CDR3 DNA reads as TGCGCCAGCAGCTGGGGGACAGGGGGCAAGTACACCTTC. Translated, it gives CASSWGTGGKYTF. The complete variable domain, with remaining parts taken from reference TRBV5-1 and TRBJ1-2, reads KAGVTQTPRYLIKTRGQQVTLSCSPISGHRSVSWYQQTPGQGLQFLFEYFSETQRNKGNFPGRFSGRQFSNSRSEMNVSTLELGDSALYLCASSWGTGGKYTFGSGTRLTVV.

The V gene is TRBV6-2 or TRBV6-3, the J gene TRBJ2-1; 7 bases line up with TRBD2. CDR1 and CDR2 (germline): MNHEY, SVGEGT. V shed 4 bases and J 2 bases; nucleotides not matched to a gene: 8. The CDR3 is 16 amino acids. DNA for the CDR3: TGTGCCAGCAGTTTTAGCGGGCCGGCCCCCTACAATGAGCAGTTCTTC. Amino acid sequence: CASSFSGPAPYNEQFF.